The clone carrying this T cell receptor beta chain was observed many times. Its antigen is unknown. Template switching with 5'RACE generated the TCR cDNA and added a universal primer site and UMIs. TCRdb recomputed calls from the 5' RACE reads with MiXCR, one row per CDR3 protein. The sample lists 150,000 to 200,000 distinct CDR3 sequences, roughly 6.2% seen once, with about 2.8% in the top ten. These data originate in a study of T cells after yellow fever vaccination. Study results and caveats: The CD4 and CD8 compartments had a small share of their clonotypes in common. Abundant bulk-population clonotypes could contaminate the FACS-sorted repertoires.

CDR1 MNHEY and CDR2 SVGAGI come from the germline V gene. The V end lost 2 bases, the J end lost 5 bases, and 16 bases lay between the germline ends. The CDR3 covers 17 residues. Sequenced material: CD4+ T cells sorted from PBMCs, taken on the day of the first yellow fever vaccination. The rearrangement uses TRBV6-5 and TRBJ1-6; D might be TRBD1 (6 bases). The receptor's source is a man aged 18 to 29 who received the YFV17D yellow fever vaccine. CDR3 DNA: TGTGCCAGCAGTTACGGCGTCGGGGGGCACGATAATTCACCCCTCCACTTT. Protein: CASSYGVGGHDNSPLHF.